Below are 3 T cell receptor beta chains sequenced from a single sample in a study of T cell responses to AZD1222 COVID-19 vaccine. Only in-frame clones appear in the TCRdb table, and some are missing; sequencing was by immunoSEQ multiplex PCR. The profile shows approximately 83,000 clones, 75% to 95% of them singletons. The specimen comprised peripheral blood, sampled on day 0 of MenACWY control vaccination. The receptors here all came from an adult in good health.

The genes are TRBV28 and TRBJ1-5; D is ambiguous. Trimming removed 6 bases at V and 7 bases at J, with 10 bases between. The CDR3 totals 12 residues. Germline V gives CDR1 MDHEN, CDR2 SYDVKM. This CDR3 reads CASRSPGQPQHF. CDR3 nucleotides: TGTGCCAGCAGGTCTCCCGGGCAGCCCCAGCATTTT.

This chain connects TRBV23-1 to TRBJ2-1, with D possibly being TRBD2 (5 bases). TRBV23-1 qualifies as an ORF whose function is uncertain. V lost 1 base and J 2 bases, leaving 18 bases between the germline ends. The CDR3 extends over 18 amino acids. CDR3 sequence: CASSQWPPPASPYNEQFF. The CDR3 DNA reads TGCGCCAGCAGTCAATGGCCCCCTCCCGCTAGCCCCTACAATGAGCAGTTCTTC.

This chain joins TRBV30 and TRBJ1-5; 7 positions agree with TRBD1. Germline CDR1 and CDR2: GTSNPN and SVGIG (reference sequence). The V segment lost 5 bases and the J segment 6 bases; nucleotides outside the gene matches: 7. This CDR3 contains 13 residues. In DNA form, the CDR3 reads TGTGCCTGGCAGGGGGGTCAGGGTCAGCCCCAGCATTTT. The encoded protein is CAWQGGQGQPQHF. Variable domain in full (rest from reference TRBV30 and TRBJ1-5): SQTIHQWPATLVQPVGSPLSLECTVEGTSNPNLYWYRQAAGRGLQLLFYSVGIGQISSEVPQNLSASRPQDRQFILSSKKLLLSDSGFYLCAWQGGQGQPQHFGDGTRLSIL.